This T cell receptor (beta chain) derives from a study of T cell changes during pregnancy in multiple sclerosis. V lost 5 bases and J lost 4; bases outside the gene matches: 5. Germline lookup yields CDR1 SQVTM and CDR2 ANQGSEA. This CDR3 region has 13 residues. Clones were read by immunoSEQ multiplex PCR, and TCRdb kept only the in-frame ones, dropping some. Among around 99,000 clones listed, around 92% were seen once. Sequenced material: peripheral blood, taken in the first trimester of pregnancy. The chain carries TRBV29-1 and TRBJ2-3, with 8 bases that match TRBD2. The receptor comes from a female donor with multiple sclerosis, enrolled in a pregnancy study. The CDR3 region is CSVMSGSADTQYF. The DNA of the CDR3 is TGCAGCGTTATGAGCGGGAGCGCAGATACGCAGTATTTT.